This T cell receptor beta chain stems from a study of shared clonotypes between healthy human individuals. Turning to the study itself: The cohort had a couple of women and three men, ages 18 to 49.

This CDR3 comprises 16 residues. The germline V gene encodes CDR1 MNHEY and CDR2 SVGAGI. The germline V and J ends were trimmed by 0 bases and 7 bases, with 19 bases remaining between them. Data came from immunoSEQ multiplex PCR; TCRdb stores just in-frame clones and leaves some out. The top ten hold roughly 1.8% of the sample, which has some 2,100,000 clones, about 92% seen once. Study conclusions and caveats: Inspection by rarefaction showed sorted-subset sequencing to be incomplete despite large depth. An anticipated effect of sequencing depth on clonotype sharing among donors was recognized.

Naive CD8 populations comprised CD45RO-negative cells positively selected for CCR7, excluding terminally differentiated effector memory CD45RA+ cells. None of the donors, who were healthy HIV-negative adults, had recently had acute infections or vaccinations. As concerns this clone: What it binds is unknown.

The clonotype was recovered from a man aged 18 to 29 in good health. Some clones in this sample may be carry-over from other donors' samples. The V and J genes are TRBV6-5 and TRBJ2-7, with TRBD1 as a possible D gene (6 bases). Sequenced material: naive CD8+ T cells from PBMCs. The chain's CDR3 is CASSYSTGSRAWEQYF. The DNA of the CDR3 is TGTGCCAGCAGTTACTCGACAGGTTCTAGGGCATGGGAGCAGTACTTC.